The T cell receptor (beta chain) under discussion was sequenced for a study of control samples from healthy donors and cancer patients. Sequencing used immunoSEQ multiplex PCR; TCRdb keeps in-frame clones, though not all of them. Seen here are about 95,000 clones, around four fifths observed once, and the top ten hold around a fifth. This clone was detected once. The CDR3 has 13 residues. V lost 3 bases to trimming and J lost 4 bases, with 9 bases between them. The germline V gene encodes CDR1 MNHNS and CDR2 SASEGT. The TCR sequence derives from a man aged 25 to 40 in good health. The chain combines TRBV6-1 with TRBJ1-2; D is uncertain. Sequencing was done on a sample of blood. The CDR3 sequence: CASSETSVYGYTF. In DNA form, the CDR3 reads TGTGCCAGCAGTGAGACGTCTGTCTATGGCTACACCTTC.